The 26 T cell receptor beta chains below all came from one sample that was sequenced in a study of blood T cell repertoires in COVID-19. The method was immunoSEQ multiplex PCR; TCRdb's version includes in-frame clones alone and lacks a portion of them. The repertoire holds approximately 210,000 clones, with about nine tenths as singletons. Sequencing input: peripheral blood. The source is a man in his thirties or forties who had recovered from COVID-19.

Concerning this clone: Its ends do not fully match the called genes, so a read error is possible. The rearrangement links TRBV6-5 to TRBJ2-7; D might be TRBD1 (6 bases). This CDR3 is 10 amino acids long. Germline V lookup: CDR1 MNHEY, CDR2 SVGAGI. The CDR3 here is CASSNKGVNF. In nucleotides, the CDR3 is TGTGCCAGCAGTAACAAGGGGGTGAACTTC.

A single count supports this clone. The chain carries TRBV4-1 and TRBJ2-1; D is perhaps TRBD2 (5 bases). The CDR3 loop spans 15 amino acids. Germline V gene data show CDR1 as MGHRA and CDR2 as YSYEKL. Trimming took 5 bases from V and 12 from J, leaving 23 bases between them. DNA of the CDR3: TGCGCCAGCAGCAAATTTATGGCCCCCCCGGGATGGCAGTTCTTC. This codes for CASSKFMAPPGWQFF.

CDR3 DNA sequence: TGCAGCGTCGGGGACTCCCGCGGAGATACGCAGTATTTT. Protein product: CSVGDSRGDTQYF. V usage is TRBV29-1 and J usage is TRBJ2-3; perhaps TRBD2 as D (6 bases). Trimming pared 6 bases from V and 5 bases from J, leaving 15 bases between. Germline CDR1 reads SQVTM; CDR2 reads ANQGSEA. This CDR3 has 13 amino acids.

This rearrangement joins TRBV30 to TRBJ1-2; 8 nucleotides agree with TRBD1. CDR3 length: 13 residues. J was trimmed by 6 bases and V by 3 bases; bases with no gene match: 6. The germline gives CDR1 GTSNPN, CDR2 SVGIG (reference sequence). The CDR3 is CAWRPDRDHGYTF. The CDR3, as DNA: TGTGCCTGGAGACCGGACAGGGACCATGGCTACACCTTC.

The chain combines TRBV19 with TRBJ2-3; 9 bases are a match to TRBD1. Trimming at V came to 0 bases and at J to 3 bases, leaving 7 bases not matched to a gene. The CDR3 consists of 17 residues. Germline V CDR1 and CDR2: LNHDA, SQIVND (reference sequence). CDR3 coding DNA: TGTGCCAGTAGTATAGAAGGGGACAGGGTAGGGACAGATACGCAGTATTTT. The encoded protein is CASSIEGDRVGTDTQYF.

The rearrangement uses TRBV6-5 and TRBJ2-5, with 8 nucleotides matching TRBD1. Trimming removed 5 bases from V and 5 bases from J; junction bases left unmatched: 7. The CDR3 spans 14 residues. Germline lookup yields CDR1 MNHEY and CDR2 SVGAGI. The CDR3 DNA sequence: TGTGCCAGCAGTATCTCAGGGGGCTGGGAGACCCAGTACTTC. It is translated as CASSISGGWETQYF.

The chain links TRBV9 to TRBJ2-1; D is unclear. The CDR3 totals 12 residues. Germline loops: CDR1 SGDLS, CDR2 YYNGEE. The V end lost 3 bases, the J end lost 4 bases, and 5 bases lay between the germline ends. The chain's CDR3 is CASSAPYNEQFF. CDR3 sequence (DNA): TGTGCCAGCAGCGCCCCTTACAATGAGCAGTTCTTC.

The CDR3 protein is CSAKLTGEQYF. The CDR3 DNA follows: TGCAGTGCTAAACTAACAGGGGAGCAGTACTTC. The gene calls are TRBV20-1 and TRBJ2-7, with D tentatively TRBD1 (6 bases). The CDR3 has 11 amino acids. Per germline, CDR1 DFQATT and CDR2 SNEGSKA (reference sequence). V was shortened by 4 bases and J by 7 bases, with 11 bases between the two germline ends.

CDR3 region: CASSPIRGTEAFF. The CDR3 DNA is TGTGCCAGCAGCCCAATCAGGGGAACTGAAGCTTTCTTT. The chain combines TRBV4-2 with TRBJ1-1; possibly TRBD1 for D (6 bases). CDR3 size: 13 residues. V lost 4 bases to trimming and J lost 5 bases, with 11 bases between them. Germline loops: CDR1 LGHNA, CDR2 YNFKEQ.

The chain carries TRBV3-1 (or the pseudogene TRBV3-2) and TRBJ1-3; D uncertain. The CDR3 extends over 15 amino acids. The germline V gene encodes CDR1 LGHDT and CDR2 YNNKEL (reference sequence). V lost 0 bases to trimming and J lost 1 base, with 7 bases between them. The DNA of the CDR3 is TGTGCCAGCAGCCAAGATCTTAATTCTGGAAACACCATATATTTT. Protein: CASSQDLNSGNTIYF.

The chain combines TRBV7-2 with TRBJ2-5; the D is unclear. V was shortened by 5 bases and J by 9 bases, with 16 bases between the two germline ends. Germline V gene lookup returns CDR1 SGHTA and CDR2 FQGNSA. CDR3 length: 13 residues. The CDR3 DNA reads as TGTGCCAGCAGCCTTGGGCAAGAGATGGCCCAGTACTTC. Its protein is CASSLGQEMAQYF.

The V call is TRBV9, the J call TRBJ2-1; D is uncertain. Germline loops: CDR1 SGDLS, CDR2 YYNGEE. V was trimmed by 4 bases and J by 1 base, leaving 12 bases between them. The CDR3 has 15 amino acids. Here the CDR3 DNA reads TGTGCCAGCAGCCCTCTCCCCGGGTCCTACAATGAGCAGTTCTTC. Protein sequence: CASSPLPGSYNEQFF.

This rearrangement joins TRBV7-6 to TRBJ2-7; 10 bases fit TRBD1. The CDR3 totals 14 residues. Germline assignment: CDR1 SGHVS and CDR2 FNYEAQ. V gave up 4 bases and J gave up 3 bases; unmatched junction bases: 3. For the CDR3, the DNA is TGTGCCAGCAGCTCCCGGGACAGGGGCTACGAGCAGTACTTC. This codes for CASSSRDRGYEQYF.

V usage is TRBV19 and J usage is TRBJ1-2; 11 bases agree with TRBD1. The V gene end was trimmed by 10 bases and the J gene end by 2 bases; junction bases not matched to a gene: 6. CDR1 and CDR2 (germline): LNHDA, SQIVND (reference sequence). The CDR3 has 14 amino acids. CDR3 loop: CATKGTGGNYGYTF. The CDR3 nucleotides are TGTGCCACTAAGGGGACAGGGGGGAACTATGGCTACACCTTC.

This sequence joins TRBV5-1 and TRBJ1-2, with 7 bases fitting TRBD1. Trimming took 2 bases from V and 6 from J; bases not matched to a gene: 7. The CDR3 has 14 amino acids. Germline CDR1 and CDR2: SGHRS and YFSETQ. Here the CDR3 DNA reads TGCGCCAGCAGCTTTGACAGGGCTGAAAATGGCTACACCTTC. Translating it yields CASSFDRAENGYTF.

The gene calls are TRBV4-1 and TRBJ2-1; D remains unclear. Between the trimmed V and J ends, which lost 0 bases and 4 bases, there was a span of 7 bases. Germline V gene data show CDR1 as MGHRA and CDR2 as YSYEKL. This CDR3 region has 14 residues. The DNA of the CDR3 is TGCGCCAGCAGCCAAGAAGATCTATACAATGAGCAGTTCTTC. Its protein product is CASSQEDLYNEQFF.

The chain has TRBV7-5 and TRBJ1-2; the table gives TRBD1 as D, unverified against the DNA. TRBV7-5 corresponds to a pseudogene. The CDR3 length is 17 residues. The CDR3 loop is CVRSLVSLGQKNYGYTF. The CDR3 region has the DNA TGTGTCAGAAGCTTAGTGAGTCTGGGACAGAAGAACTATGGCTACACCTTC.

This chain connects TRBV4-1 to TRBJ2-1; D is possibly TRBD2 (6 bases). Trimming left V 0 bases short and J 5 bases short, with 17 bases between. Germline CDR1 reads MGHRA; CDR2 reads YSYEKL. CDR3 length: 17 amino acids. CDR3 bases: TGCGCCAGCAGCCAAGATTGGAGGGTCTCTCGGCACAATGAGCAGTTCTTC. Translating gives CASSQDWRVSRHNEQFF.

This rearrangement joins TRBV5-1 to TRBJ1-4; maybe TRBD1 (6 bases). CDR3 size: 15 residues. Germline V CDR1 and CDR2: SGHRS, YFSETQ. Between the trimmed V and J ends, which lost 0 bases and 6 bases, there was a span of 12 bases. CDR3 region: CASSLAGTSHEKLFF. CDR3 in DNA: TGCGCCAGCAGCTTGGCCGGGACAAGTCATGAAAAACTGTTTTTT.

The chain recombines TRBV4-2 with TRBJ2-3; 8 bases fit TRBD1. Germline assignment: CDR1 LGHNA and CDR2 YNFKEQ. This CDR3 has 18 residues. With V trimmed by 2 bases and J by 2 bases, 12 bases remained unmatched. The CDR3 here is CASSQFWDRQGITDTQYF. The CDR3 nucleotides read TGTGCCAGCAGCCAATTCTGGGATCGACAGGGGATCACAGATACGCAGTATTTT.

In this sample, this clone turned up once. This sequence joins TRBV27 and TRBJ2-3, with 10 bases fitting TRBD2. V shed 5 bases and J 6 bases; nucleotides not matched to a gene: 8. The CDR3 has 15 amino acids. CDR1 is MNHEY and CDR2 is SMNVEV in the germline V gene (reference sequence). The CDR3 bases are TGTGCCAGCAGTCAGAGCGGGGGGGCTGGGGATACGCAGTATTTT. This encodes CASSQSGGAGDTQYF.

Written as DNA, the CDR3 is TGTGCCAGCAGCCAGGAGGGGTATCAGCCCCAGCATTTT. This encodes CASSQEGYQPQHF. The J gene is TRBJ1-5, the V gene TRBV3-1 (or the pseudogene TRBV3-2), with D tentatively TRBD1 (5 bases). This CDR3 contains 13 residues. Germline CDR1 is LGHDT and CDR2 is YNNKEL (reference sequence). V was cut by 3 bases and J by 5 bases, with 8 bases left in between.

V and J are TRBV27 and TRBJ1-6, with TRBD1 identical over 12 bases. CDR1 is MNHEY and CDR2 is SMNVEV in the germline V gene (reference sequence). There are 17 residues in the CDR3. V dropped 3 bases and J dropped 9; count of bases not matched to a gene: 9. The CDR3 nucleotides are TGTGCCAGCAGTTTTGGGACAGGGGGCGTACCAGGTTCACCCCTCCACTTT. Translating gives CASSFGTGGVPGSPLHF.

The chain recombines TRBV7-2 with TRBJ2-2; a possible D gene is TRBD2 (5 bases). CDR1 is SGHTA and CDR2 is FQGNSA in the germline V gene. Deletions cut 4 bases from V and 6 bases from J, with 6 bases between. The CDR3 spans 12 residues. This chain's CDR3 is CASSSGAGELFF. The CDR3 nucleotides are TGTGCCAGCAGCTCCGGGGCCGGGGAGCTGTTTTTT.

The chain joins TRBV7-2 to TRBJ2-1; 8 bases line up with TRBD2. CDR3 length: 15 amino acids. The germline gives CDR1 SGHTA, CDR2 FQGNSA. J gave up 5 bases and V 3 bases, and 6 bases lay outside the gene matches. Here the CDR3 reads CASSLGGGTNNEQFF. In DNA form, the CDR3 reads TGTGCCAGCAGCTTGGGCGGGGGGACGAACAATGAGCAGTTCTTC.

The CDR3 reads CASSYHQMDYTDTQYF. DNA of the CDR3: TGTGCCAGCAGTTACCACCAAATGGACTACACAGATACGCAGTATTTT. V and J are TRBV6-2 or TRBV6-3 and TRBJ2-3, with D possibly being TRBD2 (6 bases). The V end was cut by 2 bases, the J end by 2 bases, with 14 bases between. This CDR3 contains 16 residues. Germline-derived CDR1 and CDR2 are MNHEY and SVGEGT.